This T cell receptor beta chain is drawn from a study of T cells in Graves' hyperthyroidism and ophthalmopathy. Any patient presenting with uncontrolled infection, other autoimmune disease, pregnancy or lactation was left out. This sample holds PBMCs from roughly 10 ml fresh peripheral blood. Trimming pared 5 bases from V and 7 bases from J, leaving 18 bases between. This CDR3 spans 14 amino acids. Germline V gene sequence: CDR1 DFQATT, CDR2 SNEGSKA (reference sequence). RNA transcripts were the template for amplifying TCR beta CDR3 regions. First-round RT-PCR targeting the TCR CDR3 was performed with the HTBI primer set. MiXCR, applied by TCRdb to the multiplex PCR reads, yields one record per CDR3 protein. This sample has around 600,000 distinct CDR3 sequences, with approximately 15% found just once.

This sequence joins TRBV20-1 and TRBJ1-5; a possible D gene is TRBD1 (6 bases). The sequenced sample was blood. This TCR was recovered from a woman aged 40-49 years with Graves' ophthalmopathy. CDR3 sequence (DNA): TGCAGTGCTGATCAGGGGCGGGGAGGGCAGCCCCAGCATTTT. Residues: CSADQGRGGQPQHF.